Listed here are 4 T cell receptor beta chains from one sample, sequenced in a study of graft-versus-host responses after intestinal transplantation. Data came from immunoSEQ multiplex PCR; TCRdb stores just in-frame clones and leaves some out. Of about 78,000 clones in the sample, around 87% were seen once. Their antigen targets remain unknown. Specimen: unstimulated CD8+ T cells sorted from spleen or lymph node cells, collected before transplant. The receptors were sampled from a human donor who was the organ donor for an intestinal transplant.

This chain links TRBV11-2 with TRBJ1-5; 8 bases agree with TRBD1. V dropped 5 bases and J dropped 6; count of bases not matched to a gene: 12. The CDR3 runs to 16 residues. The V gene's germline CDR1 is SGHAT and CDR2 FQNNGV. The CDR3 is CASSPYAGGASQPQHF. In DNA form, the CDR3 reads TGTGCCAGCAGCCCCTACGCAGGGGGCGCGAGTCAGCCCCAGCATTTT. Drawing the rest from reference TRBV11-2 and TRBJ1-5, the complete variable domain is EAGVAQSPRYKIIEKRQSVAFWCNPISGHATLYWYQQILGQGPKLLIQFQNNGVVDDSQLPKDRFSAERLKGVDSTLKIQPAKLEDSAVYLCASSPYAGGASQPQHFGDGTRLSIL.

This chain joins TRBV27 and TRBJ1-1, with D perhaps matching TRBD1 (6 bases). This CDR3 region has 14 residues. The germline CDR1 and CDR2 sequences are MNHEY and SMNVEV (reference sequence). Trimming shortened V by 6 bases and J by 4 bases, and 15 bases separated the two germline ends. Written as DNA, the CDR3 is TGTGCCAGCAGCTCCACCCGGGGGGCCACTGAAGCTTTCTTT. This encodes CASSSTRGATEAFF.

The chain is built from TRBV25-1 and TRBJ2-3; D tentatively fits TRBD1 or TRBD2 (5 bases each). Germline CDR1 is MGHDK and CDR2 is SYGVNS. V was trimmed by 2 bases and J by 6 bases, leaving 15 bases between them. CDR3 length: 15 amino acids. The DNA of the CDR3 is TGTGCCAGCAGTGAAAGCGAGGGGACGTCGGATACGCAGTATTTT. It translates to CASSESEGTSDTQYF. Full variable domain (missing parts from reference TRBV25-1 and TRBJ2-3): EADIYQTPRYLVIGTGKKITLECSQTMGHDKMYWYQQDPGMELHLIHYSYGVNSTEKGDLSSESTVSRIRTEHFPLTLESARPSHTSQYLCASSESEGTSDTQYFGPGTRLTVL.

CDR3 nucleotides: TGTGCCATCAGTGGGGTAGGGACCAACTATGGCTACACCTTC. This sequence encodes CAISGVGTNYGYTF. The chain links TRBV10-3 to TRBJ1-2; a possible D gene is TRBD1 (5 bases). There are 14 residues in the CDR3. CDR1 is ENHRY, CDR2 SYGVKD, per germline. V lost 4 bases and J 2 bases, leaving 11 bases between the germline ends.